Described below is a single T cell receptor (beta chain) sequence and its context. What it binds is unknown. 13 Jbeta primers and 60 Vbeta primers were used for the PCR. Method: immunoSEQ multiplex PCR; TCRdb's copy keeps in-frame clones and lacks some. Among roughly 100,000 clones listed, around 10% were seen once. These data are taken from a study of cytomegalovirus exposure and HLA in healthy donors. Study overall: Falling in the Caucasian-associated ancestry cluster were 81% of 300 to 500 genotyped donors.

Per the germline V gene, CDR1 is SGHNT and CDR2 is YENEEA. Trimming removed 2 bases at V and 0 bases at J, with 11 bases between. There are 15 residues in the CDR3. Study results and caveats: In a later analysis, an Asian-associated ancestry cluster reportedly showed fewer N-insertions than the roughly 700-donor mean. Analysis was carried out at a later point, and it linked a missense DCLRE1C variant to TCR beta V- and J-gene trimming.

The chain links TRBV11-3 to TRBJ2-7; D is unresolved. This TCR derives from a man aged 35 to 55 in good health and CMV-seropositive. The sample was PBMCs. The CDR3 sequence: CASSLNPGYSYEQYF. CDR3 bases: TGTGCCAGCAGCTTAAACCCGGGTTACTCCTACGAGCAGTACTTC.